A single sample gave rise to the 25 T cell receptor beta chains below, sequenced in a study of immune heterogeneity within non-small cell lung tumors. At 550 to 600 ng per sample, bulk tumor genomic DNA provided the template. Biopsies, several per primary tumor and spaced far apart, were collected during surgery. Undergoing curative surgery were patients whose non-small cell lung cancer was untreated and newly diagnosed. It was with 32 V and 13 J primers that multiplex PCR amplified TCR beta CDR3. TCRdb recomputed calls from the multiplex PCR reads with MiXCR, one row per CDR3 protein. The sample shows 10,000 to 13,000 distinct CDR3 sequences, roughly 30% of them seen only once. Sequencing was done on a sample of lung tumor tissue. These receptors came from a woman aged 55-70 years with non-small cell lung cancer.

The gene calls are TRBV5-1 and TRBJ2-1, with 9 bases matching TRBD2. The CDR3 has 15 amino acids. In germline, CDR1 is SGHRS, CDR2 YFSETQ. V dropped 0 bases and J dropped 10; count of bases not matched to a gene: 8. The CDR3 sequence is CASSLEGREGGEQFF. DNA for the CDR3: TGCGCCAGCAGCTTGGAGGGGCGGGAGGGGGGGGAGCAGTTCTTC.

A few counts support this clonotype. The DNA for the CDR3 is TGTGCCAGCAGGACAGGACAGGGGGCTGGTACAGATACGCAGTATTTT. It yields the protein CASRTGQGAGTDTQYF. The rearrangement links TRBV5-4 to TRBJ2-3, with 11 bases matching TRBD1. V lost 5 bases to trimming and J lost 3 bases; unmatched junction nucleotides: 8. This CDR3 has 16 amino acids. Per the germline V gene, CDR1 is SGHNT and CDR2 is YYREEE (reference sequence).

Details on this clonotype: A single base separates this from a much larger clone, so it may be a read error. The rearrangement uses TRBV6-2 or TRBV6-3 and TRBJ1-6; 9 bases are shared with TRBD1. This CDR3 has 14 residues. CDR1 is MNHEY, CDR2 SVGEGT, per germline. V lost 7 bases and J lost 8; bases outside the gene matches: 6. The CDR3 here is CASIPGQGHSPLHF. The CDR3 DNA sequence: TGTGCCAGCATCCCGGGACAGGGACATTCACCCCTCCACTTT.

A few counts support this clonotype. This clone may be a read error of a much larger clone one base away. The chain is built from TRBV20-1 and TRBJ1-1, with unresolved D. Germline values: CDR1 DFQATT, CDR2 SNEGSKA (reference sequence). V was cut by 1 base and J by 4 bases, with 16 bases left in between. CDR3 length: 15 amino acids. CDR3 in amino acids: CSARAPTLVSTEAFF. CDR3 bases: TGCAGTGCTAGAGCGCCCACACTGGTCAGCACTGAAGCTTTCTTT.

The chain uses TRBV6-1 and TRBJ2-7; a weak D match, TRBD2 (6 bases). CDR1 and CDR2 from the germline V gene are MNHNS and SASEGT. This CDR3 has 17 amino acids. V was cut by 8 bases and J by 2 bases, with 25 bases left in between. CDR3 DNA sequence: TGTGCCAGCGGCCCTGAATACCGTTTAGCGGATGCCTACGAGCAGTACTTC. It specifies CASGPEYRLADAYEQYF.

The V gene is TRBV10-1, the J gene TRBJ1-2; no reliable D call. V lost 4 bases and J lost 1, with 7 bases in between. CDR1 is WNHNN and CDR2 is SYGVQD in the germline V gene (reference sequence). CDR3 length equals 13 residues. The CDR3 region is CASSARHNYGYTF. CDR3 nucleotide sequence: TGCGCCAGCAGTGCACGGCATAACTATGGCTACACCTTC.

The chain combines TRBV28 with TRBJ1-1; TRBD1 matches 7 bases. The CDR3 is 16 residues long. The V gene end was trimmed by 4 bases and the J gene end by 0 bases; junction bases not matched to a gene: 8. Germline values: CDR1 MDHEN, CDR2 SYDVKM. In DNA form, the CDR3 reads TGTGCCAGCAGTTCCCTCCGACAGGGCATGAACACTGAAGCTTTCTTT. The encoded protein is CASSSLRQGMNTEAFF.

The chain is built from TRBV28 and TRBJ2-5; 9 nucleotides line up with TRBD2. Germline CDR1 and CDR2: MDHEN and SYDVKM. The J segment lost 6 bases and the V segment lost 6 bases, leaving 14 bases of the junction unmatched. CDR3 size: 16 residues. The CDR3 region is CASSPPAGTSLKTQYF. The CDR3 nucleotides read TGTGCCAGCAGCCCCCCTGCCGGGACTAGCCTTAAGACCCAGTACTTC.

This clonotype was counted many times. The V gene is TRBV27, the J gene TRBJ2-1; tentative D call: TRBD2 (6 bases). The CDR3 extends over 16 amino acids. From germline, CDR1 is MNHEY and CDR2 SMNVEV (reference sequence). V was shortened by 6 bases and J by 5 bases, with 20 bases between the two germline ends. Here the CDR3 reads CASRGGFSGENNEQFF. CDR3 DNA sequence: TGTGCCAGCAGAGGAGGGTTTTCCGGCGAAAACAATGAGCAGTTCTTC.

The genes are TRBV20-1 and TRBJ1-2, with TRBD1 identical over 7 bases. With 3 bases clipped from V and 5 bases from J, the junction kept 12 bases outside the gene matches. The germline V gene has CDR1 DFQATT and CDR2 SNEGSKA (reference sequence). The CDR3 consists of 15 residues. As DNA, the CDR3 is TGCAGTGCTAGGGGAGGGACAGCTAGCCTATATGGCTACACCTTC. Translating gives CSARGGTASLYGYTF.

This clonotype was picked up one time. This chain connects TRBV6-1 to TRBJ2-7; a weak D match, TRBD2 (5 bases). Trimming removed 5 bases from V and 7 bases from J, with 12 bases in between. CDR3 length: 12 amino acids. Germline CDR1 reads MNHNS; CDR2 reads SASEGT. The CDR3 region has the DNA TGTGCCAGCAGTCCCGGACTTCCAGAGCAGTACTTC. This sequence encodes CASSPGLPEQYF.

A remark on this clonotype: This may stem from a read error, because a much larger clone lies one nucleotide away. This chain connects TRBV19 to TRBJ1-5, with D possibly being TRBD1 (6 bases). The CDR3 has 13 amino acids. Germline CDR1 LNHDA, CDR2 SQIVND (reference sequence). V gave up 7 bases and J gave up 5 bases, with 12 bases separating them. CDR3 protein: CASISRGDQPQHF. As DNA, the CDR3 is TGTGCCAGTATTTCCAGGGGTGATCAGCCCCAGCATTTT.

By share of the sample, this clonotype is medium-sized. The chain links TRBV24-1 to TRBJ1-4, with TRBD1 matching 7 bases. V shed 1 base, J shed 11 bases, and the junction held 0 bases outside the gene matches. CDR3 size: 12 residues. Germline values: CDR1 KGHDR, CDR2 SFDVKD. CDR3 loop: CATSDLQGKLFF. The DNA of the CDR3 is TGTGCCACCAGTGATTTACAGGGGAAACTGTTTTTT.

The sample holds many counts of this clonotype. The rearrangement joins TRBV7-8 to TRBJ2-7; D remains unclear. Trimming took 3 bases from V and 0 from J, leaving 6 bases between them. Looked up from germline, CDR1 is SGHVS and CDR2 is FQNEAQ. The CDR3 covers 13 residues. CDR3 bases: TGTGCCAGCAGCTTGATGGCCTCCTACGAGCAGTACTTC. Residues: CASSLMASYEQYF.

This clonotype was detected many times. This chain connects TRBV20-1 to TRBJ1-2; tentatively, D is TRBD1 (6 bases). The ends were cut back, 1 base at V and 1 base at J, with 16 bases in the middle. Germline-derived CDR1 and CDR2 are DFQATT and SNEGSKA (reference sequence). The CDR3 is 16 residues long. In DNA, the CDR3 is TGCAGTGCTAGAGGGGGGGCCCAAAGCAATAACTATGGCTACACCTTC. Translated: CSARGGAQSNNYGYTF.

Within the sample, this clonotype is medium-sized. The chain is built from TRBV28 and TRBJ1-5, with 8 bases that match TRBD1. The CDR3 totals 17 residues. Unmatched junction bases numbered 10, after V lost 6 bases and J lost 0 bases. The germline V gene has CDR1 MDHEN and CDR2 SYDVKM. The CDR3 coding sequence is TGTGCCAGCAGGCCTGCCGGGACAGGACATAGCAATCAGCCCCAGCATTTT. Translated, it gives CASRPAGTGHSNQPQHF. The entire variable domain, with the rest obtained from reference TRBV28 and TRBJ1-5, is as follows: DVKVTQSSRYLVKRTGEKVFLECVQDMDHENMFWYRQDPGLGLRLIYFSYDVKMKEKGDIPEGYSVSREKKERFSLILESASTNQTSMYLCASRPAGTGHSNQPQHFGDGTRLSIL.

J is TRBJ2-1 and V is TRBV24-1; 9 bases line up with TRBD2. Germline values: CDR1 KGHDR, CDR2 SFDVKD. This CDR3 comprises 17 residues. The ends lost 3 bases at V and 6 bases at J; junction bases unmatched: 11. CDR3 nucleotide sequence: TGTGCCACCAGTGATGCTCCTCCTCGCGGGAGGGCCAATGAGCAGTTCTTC. This encodes CATSDAPPRGRANEQFF.

The rearrangement joins TRBV20-1 to TRBJ1-3; D is possibly TRBD1 (5 bases). Looked up from germline, CDR1 is DFQATT and CDR2 is SNEGSKA (reference sequence). The CDR3 is 14 amino acids. Trimming cost V 6 bases and J 0 bases, with 12 bases left between them. The CDR3 DNA reads TGCAGTGCCGAGGGGACTCTCTCTGGAAACACCATATATTTT. Residues: CSAEGTLSGNTIYF.

This chain uses TRBV20-1 with TRBJ2-1, with 9 bases lining up with TRBD2. After removal of 6 bases from V and 12 bases from J, the junction contained 15 bases not matched to a gene. This CDR3 has 14 amino acids. Germline V gene data show CDR1 as DFQATT and CDR2 as SNEGSKA (reference sequence). The CDR3 protein is CSAGGRAGGLGQFF. DNA of the CDR3: TGCAGTGCCGGGGGGCGGGCGGGAGGGCTAGGGCAGTTCTTC.

Details on this clonotype: A much larger clone lies one base from this, so it may be a read error. This chain connects TRBV5-1 to TRBJ2-3, with D tentatively TRBD1 (5 bases). The CDR3 length is 12 residues. Germline-derived CDR1 and CDR2 are SGHRS and YFSETQ. As DNA, the CDR3 is TGCGCCAGCAGGGACAACACAGATAGGCAGTATTTT. Protein sequence: CASRDNTDRQYF.

By its share, this clonotype is medium-sized. The J gene is TRBJ2-7, the V gene TRBV20-1; D unclear. V shed 2 bases and J shed 6 bases, with 8 bases lying between them. The CDR3 runs 11 residues. The germline V gene has CDR1 DFQATT and CDR2 SNEGSKA (reference sequence). DNA for the CDR3: TGCAGTGCTAGATCGGAACCCGAGCAGTACTTC. Translated, it gives CSARSEPEQYF.

Regarding this clonotype: Likely a read error: the CDR3 ends without its conserved phenylalanine or tryptophan. This chain connects TRBV6-1 to TRBJ2-7; 7 bases agree with TRBD2. This CDR3 comprises 14 residues. Germline V gene data show CDR1 as MNHNS and CDR2 as SASEGT. CDR3: CARSEAGLGYEQYL. The CDR3 coding sequence is TGTGCCAGAAGTGAAGCTGGACTAGGCTACGAGCAGTACTTA.

This clonotype was counted a few times. This chain uses TRBV7-2 with TRBJ2-7; the match to TRBD1 covers 8 bases. V dropped 6 bases and J dropped 4; count of bases not matched to a gene: 8. CDR3 size: 14 residues. Germline V CDR1 and CDR2: SGHTA, FQGNSA. The CDR3 region has the DNA TGTGCCAGCAGTCGGGACAGGATGCGGTACGAGCAGTACTTC. Translated, it gives CASSRDRMRYEQYF.

Within the sample, this clonotype is medium-sized. The V gene is TRBV2, the J gene TRBJ1-2, with D hard to call. The CDR3 length is 13 residues. The germline gives CDR1 SNHLY, CDR2 FYNNEI. Trimming took off 1 base at V and 8 bases at J, with 11 bases between the two ends. The CDR3 DNA is TGTGCCAGCAGTGAAGGAGGCCCACGAGGCTACACCTTC. Translation gives CASSEGGPRGYTF.

To note about this clonotype: Just one base apart from a much larger clone, this may be a read error. CDR3 coding DNA: TGTGCCAGCAGTGTGTCACAGCAAACTGAATCTTTCTTT. Its translation: CASSVSQQTESFF. The V gene is TRBV6-4, the J gene TRBJ1-1; D ambiguous. Germline values: CDR1 MRHNA, CDR2 SNTAGT. The CDR3 spans 13 residues.